This T cell receptor beta chain is drawn from a study of shared T cell receptors in the human thymus listed by TCRdb under 2021. In terms of the full investigation: The study examined how the human thymus generates shared, self-reactive T-cell receptor alpha chains.

Libraries were constructed by the immunoSEQ multiplex PCR assay. TCRdb carries this immuneACCESS record with in-frame sequences only. Its versions omit some clonotypes, under half of them owing to an unresolved V gene in the studies checked, with the rest unexplained. The sample table shows hundreds of thousands of clones, and 85% to 90% are seen once. 0.0095% to 0.011% of the sample goes to the ten largest clones. Worth noting for this clone: The antigen it recognizes is unknown. Within one base of it there is no much larger clone, and no base qualities were kept.

For CDR1 and CDR2, the germline V gene (reference sequence) lists MNHEY and SMNVEV. The CDR3 covers 18 residues, taking in both the cysteine and the phenylalanine. Just the 54-base CDR3 DNA is kept, in frame starting at base 1. Trimming removed 5 bases from V and 1 base from J, leaving 24 bases between the germline ends. These same data were also listed under a study on human thymus T cells. The second publication reports: The donors were immunologically healthy infants in Finland who had open corrective cardiac surgery for congenital heart defects. Thymus tissue was collected as surgical resects that were removed during corrective cardiac surgery. Usage of V and J gene segments appeared to be biased in both the thymic and the peripheral blood repertoires. According to the related research, thymic TCR repertoires were highly overlapping among unrelated individuals. TCR alpha and beta repertoires from roughly 8 infant thymus samples and a few related peripheral blood samples were characterized in the study. Donor ages ranging from 7 to 244 days were recorded, and a handful of male and two female infants were included in the cohort. After being mechanically released from the tissue, thymocytes were kept at -70 degrees C in pellets of about 8.5-32 million cells. A QIAsymphony instrument was used to extract genomic DNA from frozen cell pellets. The immunoSEQ multiplex PCR assay was used to amplify the TCRB and TCRAD loci from a standardized quantity of quality-controlled genomic DNA. The V(D)J region was spanned by amplicons of a length sufficient to cover the CDR3 and to identify V and J genes. Through the commercial immunoSEQ service, the amplicons were sequenced on an Illumina platform. Primer bias and sequencing errors were corrected as previously described, and TCRAD and TCRB definitions were based on the IMGT database. Repertoires were analysed with immunoSEQ Analyzer 3.0 and VDJTools, covering basic statistics, V/J segment usage, diversity estimates, rarefaction and pairwise overlap. Diversity was estimated using the Chao1, ChaoE, Efron-Thisted, Shannon and inverse Simpson indices, and was also estimated on datasets down-sampled to the size of the smallest sample. For repertoire overlap, CDR3 nucleotide sequence, V gene and J gene had to match strictly, and clustering was done by Jaccard-based multidimensional scaling. On average, approximately 800,000 unique TCRB clonotypes were obtained from thymus samples, compared with approximately 84,000 from blood samples.

Sequenced: thymocytes. The sequence was obtained from a boy in the first two years of life with a congenital heart defect. Donor details come from another sample of the same person, matched by shared clones. The sequence is built from TRBV27 and TRBJ2-7; perhaps TRBD2 is the D gene, with 6 bases matching. The DNA sequence is given as TGTGCCAGCAGTCAAACTCGCCCCCCTAGCGAAAGTTCCTACGAGCAGTACTTC. Translation gives CASSQTRPPSESSYEQYF.